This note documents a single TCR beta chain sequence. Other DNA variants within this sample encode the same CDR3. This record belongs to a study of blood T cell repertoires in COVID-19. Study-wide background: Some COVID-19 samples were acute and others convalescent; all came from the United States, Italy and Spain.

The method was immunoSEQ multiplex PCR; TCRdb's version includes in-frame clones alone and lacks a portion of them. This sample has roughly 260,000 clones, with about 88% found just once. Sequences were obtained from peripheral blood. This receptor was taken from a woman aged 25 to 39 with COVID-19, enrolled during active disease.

This CDR3 is CAWSVRTSGRREQFF. In DNA, the CDR3 is TGTGCCTGGAGTGTGAGGACTAGCGGGAGAAGGGAGCAGTTCTTC. The rearrangement joins TRBV30 to TRBJ2-1; TRBD2 aligns across 13 bases. This CDR3 has 15 residues. The J segment lost 10 bases and the V segment lost 0 bases, leaving 6 bases of the junction unmatched. CDR1 is GTSNPN, CDR2 SVGIG, per germline (reference sequence).